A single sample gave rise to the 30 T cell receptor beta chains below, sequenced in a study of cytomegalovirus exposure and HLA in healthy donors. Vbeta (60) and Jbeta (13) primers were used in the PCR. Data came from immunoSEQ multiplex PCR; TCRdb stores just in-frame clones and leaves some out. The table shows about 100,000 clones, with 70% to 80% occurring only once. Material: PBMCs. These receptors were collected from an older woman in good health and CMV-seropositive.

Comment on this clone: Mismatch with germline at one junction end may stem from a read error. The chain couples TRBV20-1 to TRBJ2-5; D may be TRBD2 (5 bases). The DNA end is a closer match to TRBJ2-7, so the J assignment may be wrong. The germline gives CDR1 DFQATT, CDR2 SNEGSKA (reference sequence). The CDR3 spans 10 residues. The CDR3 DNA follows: TGCAGTGCGGACTCCGACGAGCAGTACTTC. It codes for CSADSDEQYF.

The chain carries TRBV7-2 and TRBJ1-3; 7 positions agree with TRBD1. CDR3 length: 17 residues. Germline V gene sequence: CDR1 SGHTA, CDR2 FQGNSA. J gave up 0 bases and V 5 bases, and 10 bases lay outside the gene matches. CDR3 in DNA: TGTGCCAGCAGCCGAGGGGGACAGCTCAGCTCTGGAAACACCATATATTTT. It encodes CASSRGGQLSSGNTIYF. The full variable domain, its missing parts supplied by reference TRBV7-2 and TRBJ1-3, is GAGVSQSPSNKVTEKGKDVELRCDPISGHTALYWYRQSLGQGLEFLIYFQGNSAPDKSGLPSDRFSAERTGGSVSTLTIQRTQQEDSAVYLCASSRGGQLSSGNTIYFGEGSWLTVV.

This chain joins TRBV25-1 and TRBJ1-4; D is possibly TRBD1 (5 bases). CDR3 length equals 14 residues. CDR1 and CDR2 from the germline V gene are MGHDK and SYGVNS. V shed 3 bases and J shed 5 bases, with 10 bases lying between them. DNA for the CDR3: TGTGCCAGCAGTGAGTCAGGGCCAAATGAAAAACTGTTTTTT. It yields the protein CASSESGPNEKLFF.

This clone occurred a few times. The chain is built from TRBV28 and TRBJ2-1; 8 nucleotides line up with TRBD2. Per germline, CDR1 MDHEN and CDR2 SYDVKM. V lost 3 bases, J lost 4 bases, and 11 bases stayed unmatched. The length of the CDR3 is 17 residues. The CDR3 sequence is CASSLELAEEFYNEQFF. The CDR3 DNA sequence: TGTGCCAGCAGTTTGGAACTAGCGGAGGAATTTTACAATGAGCAGTTCTTC.

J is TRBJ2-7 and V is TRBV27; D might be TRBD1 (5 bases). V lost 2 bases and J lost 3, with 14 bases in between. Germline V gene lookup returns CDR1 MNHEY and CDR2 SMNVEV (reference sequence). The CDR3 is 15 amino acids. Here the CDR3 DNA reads TGTGCCAGCAGTTTAGGCCAGGGTAGGGTCTACGAGCAGTACTTC. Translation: CASSLGQGRVYEQYF.

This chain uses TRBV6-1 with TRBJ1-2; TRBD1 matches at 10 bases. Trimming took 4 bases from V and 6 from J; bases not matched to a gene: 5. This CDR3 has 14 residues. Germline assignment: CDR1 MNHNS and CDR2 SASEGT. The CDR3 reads CASSVTGTGDGYTF. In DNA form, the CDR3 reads TGTGCCAGCAGTGTAACCGGGACAGGGGATGGCTACACCTTC.

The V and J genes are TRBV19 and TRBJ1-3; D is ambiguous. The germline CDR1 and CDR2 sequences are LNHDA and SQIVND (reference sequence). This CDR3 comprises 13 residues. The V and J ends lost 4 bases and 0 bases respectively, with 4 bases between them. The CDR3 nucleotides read TGTGCCAGTAGTAGGAGCTCTGGAAACACCATATATTTT. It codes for CASSRSSGNTIYF.

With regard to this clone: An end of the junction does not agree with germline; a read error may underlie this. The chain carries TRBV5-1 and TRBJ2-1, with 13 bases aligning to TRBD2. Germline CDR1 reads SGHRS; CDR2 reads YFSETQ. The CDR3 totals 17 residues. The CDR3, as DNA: TGCGCCAGCAGCTTGACTACGGGACTAGCGGGATTCAATGAGCGGTTCTTC. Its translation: CASSLTTGLAGFNERFF.

CDR3 in amino acids: CASSPDRSGGYTF. CDR3 in DNA: TGTGCCAGCAGCCCGGACAGGTCGGGGGGCTACACCTTC. The gene calls are TRBV11-2 and TRBJ1-2, with 7 bases matching TRBD1. The CDR3 is 13 residues long. Germline V gene data show CDR1 as SGHAT and CDR2 as FQNNGV. V trimming: 5 bases; J trimming: 8 bases; junction bases outside the gene matches: 8.

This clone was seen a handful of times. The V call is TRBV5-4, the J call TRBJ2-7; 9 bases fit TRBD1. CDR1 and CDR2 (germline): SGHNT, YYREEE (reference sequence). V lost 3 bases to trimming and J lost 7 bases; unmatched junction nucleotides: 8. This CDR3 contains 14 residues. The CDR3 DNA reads TGTGCCAGCAGCTCCCACAGGGGGCTCGGAGAGCAGTACTTC. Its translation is CASSSHRGLGEQYF. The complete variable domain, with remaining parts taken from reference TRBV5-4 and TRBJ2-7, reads ETGVTQSPTHLIKTRGQQVTLRCSSQSGHNTVSWYQQALGQGPQFIFQYYREEENGRGNFPPRFSGLQFPNYSSELNVNALELDDSALYLCASSSHRGLGEQYFGPGTRLTVT.

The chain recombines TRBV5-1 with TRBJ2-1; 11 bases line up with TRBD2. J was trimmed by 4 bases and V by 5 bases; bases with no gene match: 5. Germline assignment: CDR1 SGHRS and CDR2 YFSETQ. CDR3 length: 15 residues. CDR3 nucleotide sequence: TGCGCCAGCAGACAGGGACTAGCGGCATACAATGAGCAGTTCTTC. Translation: CASRQGLAAYNEQFF.

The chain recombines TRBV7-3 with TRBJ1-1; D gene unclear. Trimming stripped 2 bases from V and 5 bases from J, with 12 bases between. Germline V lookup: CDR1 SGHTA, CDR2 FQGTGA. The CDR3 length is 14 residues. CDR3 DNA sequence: TGTGCCAGCAGCTTATGGGGTGGGGAGACTGAAGCTTTCTTT. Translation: CASSLWGGETEAFF.

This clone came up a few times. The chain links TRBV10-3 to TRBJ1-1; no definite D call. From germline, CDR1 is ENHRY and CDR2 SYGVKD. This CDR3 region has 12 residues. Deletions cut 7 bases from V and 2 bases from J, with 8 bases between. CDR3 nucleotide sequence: TGTGCCATCAAGGGAGATAACACTGAAGCTTTCTTT. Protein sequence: CAIKGDNTEAFF.

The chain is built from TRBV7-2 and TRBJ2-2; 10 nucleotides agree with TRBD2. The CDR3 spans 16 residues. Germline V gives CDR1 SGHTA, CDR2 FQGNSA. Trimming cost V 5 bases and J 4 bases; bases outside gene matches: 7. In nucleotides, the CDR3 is TGTGCCAGCAGCCTTGGTCTAGCGGGAGTCACCGGGGAGCTGTTTTTT. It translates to CASSLGLAGVTGELFF.

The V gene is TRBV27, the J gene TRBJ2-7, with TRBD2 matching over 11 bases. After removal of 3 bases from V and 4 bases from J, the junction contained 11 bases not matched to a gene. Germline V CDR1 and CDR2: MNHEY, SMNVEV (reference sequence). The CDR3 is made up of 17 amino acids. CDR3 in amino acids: CASSLLAGGPLKYEQYF. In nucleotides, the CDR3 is TGTGCCAGCAGTTTGCTAGCGGGAGGCCCGCTTAAATACGAGCAGTACTTC.

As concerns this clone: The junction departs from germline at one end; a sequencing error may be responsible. The CDR3 DNA sequence: TGTGCCGGCAGTTACTCACACCTGATGAACACTGAAGCTTTCTTT. Its protein is CAGSYSHLMNTEAFF. This chain links TRBV6-5 with TRBJ1-1; D not certain. This CDR3 is 15 amino acids long. CDR1 MNHEY and CDR2 SVGAGI come from the germline V gene.

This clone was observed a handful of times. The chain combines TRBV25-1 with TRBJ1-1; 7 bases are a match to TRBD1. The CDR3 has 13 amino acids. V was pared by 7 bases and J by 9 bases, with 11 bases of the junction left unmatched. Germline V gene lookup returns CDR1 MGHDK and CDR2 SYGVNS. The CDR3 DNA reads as TGTGCCAGCACCTCAATGGGGGACAGTAAAGCTTTCTTT. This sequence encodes CASTSMGDSKAFF.

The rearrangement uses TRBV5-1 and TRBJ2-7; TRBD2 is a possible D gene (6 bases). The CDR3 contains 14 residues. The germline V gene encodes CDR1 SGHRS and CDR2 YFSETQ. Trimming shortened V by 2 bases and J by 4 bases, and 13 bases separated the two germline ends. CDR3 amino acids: CASSFGGGSYEQYF. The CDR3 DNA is TGCGCCAGCAGCTTTGGGGGAGGAAGTTACGAGCAGTACTTC.

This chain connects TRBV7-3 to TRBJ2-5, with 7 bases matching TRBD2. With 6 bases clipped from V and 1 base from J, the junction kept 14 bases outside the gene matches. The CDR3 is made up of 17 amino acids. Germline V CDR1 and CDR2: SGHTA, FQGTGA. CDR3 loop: CASSQDRLAIPQETQYF. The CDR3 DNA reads TGTGCCAGCAGTCAGGATAGACTAGCAATCCCCCAAGAGACCCAGTACTTC.

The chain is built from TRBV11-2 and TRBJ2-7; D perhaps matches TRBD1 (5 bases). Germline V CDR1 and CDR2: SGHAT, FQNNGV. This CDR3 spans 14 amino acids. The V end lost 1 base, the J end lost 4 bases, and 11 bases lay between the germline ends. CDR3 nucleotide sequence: TGTGCCAGCAGCTTAGGGTCAGGGTGGTACGAGCAGTACTTC. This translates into CASSLGSGWYEQYF.

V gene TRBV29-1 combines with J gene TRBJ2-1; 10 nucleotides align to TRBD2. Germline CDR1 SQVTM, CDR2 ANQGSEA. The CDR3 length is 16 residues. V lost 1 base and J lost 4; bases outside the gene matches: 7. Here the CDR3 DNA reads TGCAGCGTTGAAGTCCACGGGACTAGCGCATACAATGAGCAGTTCTTC. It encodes CSVEVHGTSAYNEQFF.

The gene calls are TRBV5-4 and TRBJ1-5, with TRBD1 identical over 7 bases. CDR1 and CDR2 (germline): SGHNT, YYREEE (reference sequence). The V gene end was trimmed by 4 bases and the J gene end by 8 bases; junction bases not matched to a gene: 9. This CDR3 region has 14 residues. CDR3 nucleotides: TGTGCCAGCAGCAGTCCCGACAGGGAAGAGCCCCAGCATTTT. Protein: CASSSPDREEPQHF.

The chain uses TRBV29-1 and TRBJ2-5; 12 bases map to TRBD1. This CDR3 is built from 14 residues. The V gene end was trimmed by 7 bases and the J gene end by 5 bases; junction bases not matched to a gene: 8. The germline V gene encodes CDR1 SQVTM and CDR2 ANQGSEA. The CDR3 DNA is TGCAGCGCGTGGGACAGGGGGCAACTGGAGACCCAGTACTTC. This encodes CSAWDRGQLETQYF.

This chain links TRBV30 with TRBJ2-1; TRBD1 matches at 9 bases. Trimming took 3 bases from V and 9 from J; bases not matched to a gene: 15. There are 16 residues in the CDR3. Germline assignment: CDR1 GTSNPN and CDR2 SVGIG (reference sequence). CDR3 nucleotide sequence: TGTGCCTGGAGAAAAACGTACAGGGGGCGCGGGATTGAGCAGTTCTTC. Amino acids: CAWRKTYRGRGIEQFF.

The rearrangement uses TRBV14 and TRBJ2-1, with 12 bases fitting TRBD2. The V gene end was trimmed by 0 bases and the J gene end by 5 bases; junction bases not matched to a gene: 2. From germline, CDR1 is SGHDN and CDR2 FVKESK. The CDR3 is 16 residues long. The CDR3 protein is CASSQERLAGDNEQFF. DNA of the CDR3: TGTGCCAGCAGCCAAGAGAGACTAGCGGGAGACAATGAGCAGTTCTTC.

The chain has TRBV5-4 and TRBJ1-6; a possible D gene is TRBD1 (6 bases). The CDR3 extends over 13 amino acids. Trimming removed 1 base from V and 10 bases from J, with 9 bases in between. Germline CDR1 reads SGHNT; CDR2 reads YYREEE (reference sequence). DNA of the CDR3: TGTGCCAGCAGCTTGACAGGGAACTCACCCCTCCACTTT. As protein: CASSLTGNSPLHF.

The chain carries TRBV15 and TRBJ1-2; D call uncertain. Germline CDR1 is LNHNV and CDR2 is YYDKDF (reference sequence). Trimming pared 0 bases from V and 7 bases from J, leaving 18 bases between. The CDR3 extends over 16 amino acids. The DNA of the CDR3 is TGTGCCACCAGCAGAGACGTGGACGGAGGGTTGGGTGGCTACACCTTC. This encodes CATSRDVDGGLGGYTF.

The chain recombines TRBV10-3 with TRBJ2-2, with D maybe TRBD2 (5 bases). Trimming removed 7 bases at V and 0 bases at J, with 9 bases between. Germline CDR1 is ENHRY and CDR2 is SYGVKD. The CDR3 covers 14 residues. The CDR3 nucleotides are TGTGCCATCAATAGGGAGTCGAACACCGGGGAGCTGTTTTTT. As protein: CAINRESNTGELFF.

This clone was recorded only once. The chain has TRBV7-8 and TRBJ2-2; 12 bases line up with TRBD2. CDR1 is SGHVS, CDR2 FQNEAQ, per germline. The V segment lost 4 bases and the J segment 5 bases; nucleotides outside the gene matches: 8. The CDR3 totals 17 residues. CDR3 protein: CASSSTRTSGKTGELFF. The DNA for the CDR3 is TGTGCCAGCAGCTCAACCCGGACTAGCGGGAAAACCGGGGAGCTGTTTTTT.

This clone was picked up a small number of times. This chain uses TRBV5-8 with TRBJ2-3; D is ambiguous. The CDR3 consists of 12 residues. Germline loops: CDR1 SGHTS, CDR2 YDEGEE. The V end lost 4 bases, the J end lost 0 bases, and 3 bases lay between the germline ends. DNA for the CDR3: TGTGCCAGCAGCCCTAGCACAGATACGCAGTATTTT. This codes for CASSPSTDTQYF.